This T cell receptor beta chain derives from a study of OX40 agonist ivuxolimab in advanced cancers. The study's findings and limits: In the 0.1 to 3.0 mg/kg range, CD4+ and CD8+ blood T cells had expanded clonally by week 6.

This clone has only a few counts. What it binds is not known. Germline V CDR1 and CDR2: SGHTA, FQGNSA. This CDR3 region has 15 residues. Trimming removed 5 bases at V and 4 bases at J, with 17 bases between. Assay: immunoSEQ multiplex PCR; the TCRdb copy retains only in-frame clones and omits some. The data show around 20,000 clones, approximately 83% seen once. Here the sequenced sample was CD4+ or CD8+ T cells sorted from blood, taken in a trial of the OX40 agonist ivuxolimab. J is TRBJ2-5 and V is TRBV7-2; no reliable D call. This TCR derives from an adult with an advanced solid tumor such as melanoma, head and neck, liver or kidney cancer. Here the CDR3 reads CASSPIHSPRETQYF. CDR3 nucleotide sequence: TGTGCCAGCAGCCCTATTCATTCCCCTCGAGAGACCCAGTACTTC.